This T cell receptor beta chain was found in a study of OX40 agonist ivuxolimab in advanced cancers. Looking at the study overall: Every 2 weeks, ivuxolimab was infused into the patients intravenously at between 0.01 and 10 mg/kg. Three individuals attained partial responses, comprising one hepatocellular carcinoma case and two cutaneous melanoma cases.

Concerning this clone: Its matching antigen is unknown.

General study points: Both blood CD4+ and CD8+ T cells showed clonal growth by week 6 at 0.1 to 3.0 mg/kg.

The CDR3 length is 14 residues. Germline CDR1 and CDR2: LNHDA and SQIVND (reference sequence). J was trimmed by 4 bases and V by 7 bases; bases with no gene match: 7. Libraries were prepared by immunoSEQ multiplex PCR; TCRdb keeps only in-frame clonotypes and omits some of them. Of 70,000 or so clones in the sample, 87% are singletons; the top ten hold around 2.2%. The material sequenced was CD4+ or CD8+ T cells sorted from blood, taken in a trial of the OX40 agonist ivuxolimab. The rearrangement uses TRBV19 and TRBJ1-1; 9 bases are a match to TRBD1. The source is an adult with an advanced solid tumor such as melanoma, head and neck, liver or kidney cancer. Here the CDR3 DNA reads TGTGCCAGTATTAGGACAGGGGTAGGCACTGAAGCTTTCTTT. It encodes CASIRTGVGTEAFF.